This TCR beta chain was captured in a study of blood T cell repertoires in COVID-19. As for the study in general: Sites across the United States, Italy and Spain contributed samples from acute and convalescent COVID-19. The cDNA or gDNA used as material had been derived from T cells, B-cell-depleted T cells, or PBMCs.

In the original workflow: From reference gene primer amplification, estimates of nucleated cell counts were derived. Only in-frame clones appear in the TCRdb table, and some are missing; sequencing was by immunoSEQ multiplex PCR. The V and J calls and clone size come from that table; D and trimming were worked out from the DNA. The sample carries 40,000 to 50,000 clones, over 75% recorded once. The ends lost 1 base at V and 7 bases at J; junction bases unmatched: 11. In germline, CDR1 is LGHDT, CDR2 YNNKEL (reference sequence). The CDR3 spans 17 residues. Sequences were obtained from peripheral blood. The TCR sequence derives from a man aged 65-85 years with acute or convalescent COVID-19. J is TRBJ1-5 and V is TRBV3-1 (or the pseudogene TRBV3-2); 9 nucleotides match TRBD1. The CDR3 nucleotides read TGTGCCAGCAGCCAAGGGGCCGGGACAGGGACCGGGCAGCCCCAGCATTTT. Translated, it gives CASSQGAGTGTGQPQHF.